The 21 T cell receptor beta chains below were found in one sample sequenced in a study of cytomegalovirus exposure and HLA in healthy donors. The PCR made use of 60 Vbeta and 13 Jbeta primers. TCRdb's table, derived via immunoSEQ multiplex PCR, lists solely in-frame clones and lacks some. The table has roughly 100,000 clones, roughly 83% seen once. Sequencing was performed on PBMCs. The receptors here all came from a man aged 35-49 years in good health and CMV-seronegative.

The chain joins TRBV10-2 to TRBJ2-7; D possibly corresponds to TRBD2 (6 bases). The V gene lost 4 bases and the J gene lost 5 bases, with 12 bases spanning the gap. In germline, CDR1 is WSHSY, CDR2 SAAADI. This CDR3 region has 13 residues. CDR3 DNA: TGCGCCAGCAGTGGAGGAGGGGAGCACGAGCAGTACTTC. This translates into CASSGGGEHEQYF.

J is TRBJ2-7 and V is TRBV27; TRBD2 might be the D (7 bases). The germline V gene has CDR1 MNHEY and CDR2 SMNVEV (reference sequence). Trimming took off 7 bases at V and 2 bases at J, with 15 bases between the two ends. CDR3 length: 14 residues. CDR3 sequence reads: CASTFRGGAYEQYF. The CDR3 DNA follows: TGTGCCAGCACCTTTCGAGGGGGGGCCTACGAGCAGTACTTC.

The gene calls are TRBV7-6 and TRBJ2-3; D remains ambiguous. CDR1 and CDR2 (germline): SGHVS, FNYEAQ. V shed 8 bases and J shed 4 bases, with 25 bases lying between them. This CDR3 region has 17 residues. CDR3 sequence reads: CASRDFRVAARADTQYF. The CDR3 coding sequence is TGTGCCAGCCGTGATTTCCGGGTGGCCGCTCGGGCAGATACGCAGTATTTT.

The DNA of the CDR3 is TGTGCCAGCTCAACCAGGCAGGCCTCTAACTATGGCTACACCTTC. This encodes CASSTRQASNYGYTF. V gene TRBV6-5 combines with J gene TRBJ1-2, with D hard to call. This CDR3 contains 15 residues. Trimming pared 8 bases from V and 0 bases from J, leaving 16 bases between. CDR1 and CDR2 (germline): MNHEY, SVGAGI.

The chain recombines TRBV7-8 with TRBJ1-3; 7 nucleotides agree with TRBD1. This CDR3 contains 16 residues. With 3 bases clipped from V and 0 bases from J, the junction kept 5 bases outside the gene matches. Germline V CDR1 and CDR2: SGHVS, FQNEAQ. This CDR3 reads CASSFRGQDSGNTIYF. CDR3 bases: TGTGCCAGCAGCTTTCGAGGACAGGACTCTGGAAACACCATATATTTT. The whole variable domain, remainder taken from reference TRBV7-8 and TRBJ1-3, is GAGVSQSPRYKVAKRGQDVALRCDPISGHVSLFWYQQALGQGPEFLTYFQNEAQLDKSGLPSDRFFAERPEGSVSTLKIQRTQQEDSAVYLCASSFRGQDSGNTIYFGEGSWLTVV.

The rearrangement links TRBV29-1 to TRBJ1-1; 7 positions agree with TRBD1. Trimming removed 6 bases from V and 1 base from J; junction bases left unmatched: 5. The CDR3 contains 13 residues. The germline CDR1 and CDR2 sequences are SQVTM and ANQGSEA. The CDR3 coding sequence is TGCAGCGTGCCGGGACAGCCGAACACTGAAGCTTTCTTT. Encoded protein: CSVPGQPNTEAFF.

V gene TRBV5-1 combines with J gene TRBJ2-7, with 11 bases fitting TRBD2. Germline CDR1 and CDR2: SGHRS and YFSETQ. Losses at the gene ends were 3 bases for V and 2 bases for J; bases not matched to a gene: 7. CDR3 size: 16 residues. CDR3 nucleotides: TGCGCCAGCAGCTCCTTACTAGCGGGGGCCGCCTACGAGCAGTACTTC. This codes for CASSSLLAGAAYEQYF.

V and J are TRBV7-2 and TRBJ2-4; 7 bases agree with TRBD2. Germline CDR1 reads SGHTA; CDR2 reads FQGNSA. CDR3 length equals 15 residues. Trimming removed 3 bases from V and 6 bases from J; junction bases left unmatched: 8. CDR3 region: CASSLMAAGRNIQYF. CDR3 sequence (DNA): TGTGCCAGCAGCTTGATGGCAGCGGGGAGAAACATTCAGTACTTC.

The CDR3 protein is CASMGTRDTEAFF. The CDR3 region has the DNA TGTGCCAGCATGGGGACACGAGACACTGAAGCTTTCTTT. V gene TRBV6-6 combines with J gene TRBJ1-1, with D perhaps TRBD1 (6 bases). The CDR3 runs 13 residues. The V gene lost 7 bases and the J gene lost 3 bases, with 12 bases spanning the gap. Germline assignment: CDR1 MNHNY and CDR2 SVGAGI (reference sequence).

The rearrangement joins TRBV27 to TRBJ2-6; D uncertain. The germline V gene encodes CDR1 MNHEY and CDR2 SMNVEV (reference sequence). The V gene lost 2 bases and the J gene lost 0 bases, with 11 bases spanning the gap. The CDR3 runs 17 residues. The DNA for the CDR3 is TGTGCCAGCAGTTTACACTACATCCGCTCTGGGGCCAACGTCCTGACTTTC. The encoded protein is CASSLHYIRSGANVLTF. Full variable domain (outside the CDR3, taken from reference TRBV27 and TRBJ2-6): EAQVTQNPRYLITVTGKKLTVTCSQNMNHEYMSWYRQDPGLGLRQIYYSMNVEVTDKGDVPEGYKVSRKEKRNFPLILESPSPNQTSLYFCASSLHYIRSGANVLTFGAGSRLTVL.

V and J are TRBV28 and TRBJ1-2; 7 nucleotides line up with TRBD1. This CDR3 is built from 15 residues. V lost 5 bases to trimming and J lost 4 bases; unmatched junction nucleotides: 10. Germline CDR1 reads MDHEN; CDR2 reads SYDVKM. CDR3 in amino acids: CASSPPGTDVYGYTF. DNA for the CDR3: TGTGCCAGCAGTCCACCCGGGACAGATGTCTATGGCTACACCTTC.

V and J are TRBV23-1 and TRBJ2-1; tentatively, D is TRBD1 (6 bases). Being an ORF, TRBV23-1 has a function that is uncertain. V lost 0 bases and J lost 6, with 21 bases in between. CDR3 length: 18 residues. The CDR3 sequence: CASSQSGIHRVISNEQFF. As DNA, the CDR3 is TGCGCCAGCAGTCAATCCGGGATCCACAGGGTCATCTCCAATGAGCAGTTCTTC.

The chain recombines TRBV11-3 with TRBJ2-7; no clear D. V was trimmed by 1 base and J by 0 bases, leaving 7 bases between them. The germline V gene has CDR1 SGHNT and CDR2 YENEEA. The CDR3 is 14 amino acids. The CDR3 is CASSLGVSSYEQYF. For the CDR3, the DNA is TGTGCCAGCAGCTTAGGTGTTAGCTCCTACGAGCAGTACTTC.

V gene TRBV29-1 combines with J gene TRBJ2-3; D ambiguous. The length of the CDR3 is 12 residues. V was cut by 2 bases and J by 4 bases, with 7 bases left in between. The germline V gene has CDR1 SQVTM and CDR2 ANQGSEA. The CDR3 DNA reads TGCAGCGTTGAACTTATCGCAGATACGCAGTATTTT. This sequence encodes CSVELIADTQYF.

CDR3 protein: CASSLPGGFTDTQYF. In DNA, the CDR3 is TGTGCCAGCAGCTTACCGGGGGGATTCACAGATACGCAGTATTTT. The rearrangement links TRBV13 to TRBJ2-3; TRBD2 matches at 7 bases. CDR3 length equals 15 residues. Germline values: CDR1 PRHDT, CDR2 FYEKMQ (reference sequence). The junction had 4 bases not matched to a gene; V was cut back by 2 bases and J by 2 bases.

V is TRBV7-6 and J is TRBJ2-2; weak D call: TRBD2 (5 bases). Trimming cost V 5 bases and J 14 bases, with 15 bases left between them. CDR3 length equals 12 residues. CDR1 is SGHVS, CDR2 FNYEAQ, per germline. CDR3 protein: CASSPSKTALFF. In nucleotides, the CDR3 is TGTGCCAGCAGCCCTAGCAAGACGGCCCTGTTTTTT. Together with reference TRBV7-6 and TRBJ2-2, the CDR3 gives the full variable domain: GAGVSQSPRYKVTKRGQDVALRCDPISGHVSLYWYRQALGQGPEFLTYFNYEAQQDKSGLPNDRFSAERPEGSISTLTIQRTEQRDSAMYRCASSPSKTALFFGEGSRLTVL.

The table lists this clone with a count of one. This chain links TRBV6-5 with TRBJ1-3, with D possibly TRBD1 on 5 matching bases. This CDR3 comprises 14 residues. V dropped 6 bases and J dropped 4 bases, with 13 bases sitting between them. CDR1 and CDR2 from the germline V gene are MNHEY and SVGAGI. The CDR3 sequence is CASRNGGRGNTIYF. The CDR3 nucleotides read TGTGCCAGCAGAAACGGGGGACGGGGAAACACCATATATTTT.

The chain's CDR3 is CASSLGQANTGELFF. In DNA form, the CDR3 reads TGTGCCAGCAGCTTAGGACAGGCGAACACCGGGGAGCTGTTTTTT. This sequence joins TRBV7-2 and TRBJ2-2; possibly TRBD1 for D (6 bases). This CDR3 is built from 15 residues. Per germline, CDR1 SGHTA and CDR2 FQGNSA. V lost 1 base and J 0 bases, leaving 6 bases between the germline ends.

The CDR3 loop is CASSLAGGRHNEQFF. CDR3 coding DNA: TGTGCCAGCAGCTTAGCGGGGGGGCGGCACAATGAGCAGTTCTTC. The chain is built from TRBV5-4 and TRBJ2-1; 10 positions match TRBD2. Germline-derived CDR1 and CDR2 are SGHNT and YYREEE (reference sequence). The CDR3 consists of 15 residues. The V segment lost 2 bases and the J segment 5 bases; nucleotides outside the gene matches: 4.

Concerning this clone: Other nucleotide sequences in the sample specify the same CDR3. V and J are TRBV11-2 and TRBJ2-2, with 13 bases aligning to TRBD2. The CDR3 has 18 residues. Looked up from germline, CDR1 is SGHAT and CDR2 is FQNNGV. The V gene end was trimmed by 4 bases and the J gene end by 6 bases; junction bases not matched to a gene: 11. CDR3 bases: TGTGCCAGCAGCTCCTCGCTCGGACTAGCGGGGGAGTCCGGGGAGCTGTTTTTT. The encoded protein is CASSSSLGLAGESGELFF.

V gene TRBV6-1 combines with J gene TRBJ2-7; D is ambiguous. The germline V gene encodes CDR1 MNHNS and CDR2 SASEGT. Deletions cut 3 bases from V and 2 bases from J, with 2 bases between. CDR3 length equals 11 residues. CDR3 coding DNA: TGTGCCAGCAGTGACACCTACGAGCAGTACTTC. Translation gives CASSDTYEQYF.